Listed below are T cell receptor beta chains from one sample, sequenced in a study of T cells after yellow fever vaccination. Each CDR3 protein gets one entry after TCRdb re-called the 5' RACE reads with MiXCR. The sample consists of 45,000 to 75,000 distinct CDR3 sequences, around 6.1% of them appearing once. The material was PBMCs, either bulk or a sorted T-cell subset (CD4+, CD8+, memory, or dextramer-sorted; not recorded which), obtained on the day of the yellow fever booster vaccination. All receptors derive from a man younger than 35 who received the YFV17D yellow fever vaccine. Each CDR3 is given with its conserved first and last residue. A D gene is named only where the DNA matches it firmly. Not all rows give a size; the values are once, few, many and, for expanded clones, a class.

>TRBJ1-1|many|-|TRBV6-1
CASSEPGGIEAFF
TGTGCCAGCAGTGAACCGGGAGGGATTGAAGCTTTCTTT
>TRBJ1-2|few|-|TRBV5-4
CASSSQAGWGYGYTF
TGTGCCAGCAGCTCCCAAGCCGGGTGGGGCTATGGCTACACCTTC
>TRBJ2-5|-|-|TRBV11-2
CASNVIPGETQYF
TGTGCCAGCAATGTGATCCCGGGGGAGACCCAGTACTTC
>TRBJ1-2|-|-|TRBV12-3/TRBV12-4
CASNTRDSNYGYTF
TGTGCCAGCAACACCCGGGACTCTAACTATGGCTACACCTTC
>TRBJ2-7|many|TRBD2|TRBV6-1
CASGNAGGSYEQYF
TGTGCCAGTGGAAACGCGGGAGGATCCTACGAGCAGTACTTC
>TRBJ2-3|many|-|TRBV9
CASSVVSTLDTQYF
TGTGCCAGCAGCGTAGTTTCGACCCTGGATACGCAGTATTTT
>TRBJ1-5|-|TRBD1|TRBV24-1
CATSDSRQGATSQPQHF
TGTGCCACCAGTGATTCGAGACAGGGGGCGACGAGTCAGCCCCAGCATTTT
>TRBJ2-6|-|-|TRBV7-8
CASSLFGRGASFSGANVLTF
TGTGCCAGCAGCTTATTCGGCCGGGGGGCATCGTTCTCTGGGGCCAACGTCCTGACTTTC
>TRBJ2-4|-|TRBD1|TRBV2
CASSEPGQGEAKNIQYF
TGTGCCAGCAGTGAACCGGGTCAGGGGGAAGCCAAAAACATTCAGTACTTC
>TRBJ1-2|few|TRBD1|TRBV6-5
CASSPTGTANYGYTF
TGTGCCAGCAGTCCAACTGGGACAGCTAACTATGGCTACACCTTC
>TRBJ2-1|-|TRBD2|TRBV5-1
CASSSISGGLSEQFF
TGCGCCAGCAGCTCGATTAGCGGGGGTTTAAGTGAGCAGTTCTTC
>TRBJ2-3|many|TRBD2|TRBV12-3/TRBV12-4
CASSLRGGPDTQYF
TGTGCCAGCAGTTTGCGGGGGGGCCCTGATACGCAGTATTTT
>TRBJ2-7|many|TRBD2|TRBV18
CASSASGGYEQYF
TGTGCCAGCTCAGCTAGCGGGGGGTACGAGCAGTACTTC
>TRBJ2-3|many|-|TRBV6-5
CASSYRGGTDTQYF
TGTGCCAGCAGTTACAGGGGGGGTACAGATACGCAGTATTTT
>TRBJ1-1|-|TRBD1|TRBV4-1
CASRSIRAGGPEAFF
TGCGCCAGCAGATCAATTCGGGCAGGGGGCCCTGAAGCTTTCTTT
>TRBJ2-1|-|TRBD2|TRBV13
CASSLGKRGGYNEQFF
TGTGCCAGCAGCTTAGGCAAGCGGGGAGGTTACAATGAGCAGTTCTTC
>TRBJ2-5|many|-|TRBV11-2
CASEGGFGETQYF
TGTGCCAGCGAGGGGGGATTTGGAGAGACCCAGTACTTC
>TRBJ1-1|many|-|TRBV20-1
CSARVQGTEAFF
TGCAGTGCTAGAGTGCAGGGCACTGAAGCTTTCTTT
>TRBJ2-1|many|TRBD2|TRBV4-3
CASSQEGLAYNEQFF
TGCGCCAGCAGCCAAGAAGGACTAGCTTACAATGAGCAGTTCTTC
>TRBJ1-1|few|-|TRBV28
CASSLTGTGTEAFF
TGTGCCAGCAGTTTAACAGGTACTGGGACTGAAGCTTTCTTT
>TRBJ2-7|many|TRBD1|TRBV29-1
CSVQTGYSYEQYF
TGCAGCGTCCAGACAGGGTACTCCTACGAGCAGTACTTC
>TRBJ1-3|-|-|TRBV20-1
CSARGRADSGNTIYF
TGCAGTGCTAGGGGCAGGGCCGACTCTGGAAACACCATATATTTT
>TRBJ2-5|many|-|TRBV5-1
CASSEQETQYF
TGCGCCAGCAGCGAGCAAGAGACCCAGTACTTC
>TRBJ2-7|many|TRBD2|TRBV4-2
CASSQEFGGAYEQYF
TGTGCCAGCAGCCAAGAGTTCGGGGGGGCCTACGAGCAGTACTTC
>TRBJ2-7|-|-|TRBV4-3
CASSQVSGNYEQYF
TGCGCCAGCAGCCAAGTTTCCGGGAACTACGAGCAGTACTTC
>TRBJ2-3|many|TRBD2|TRBV11-2
CASSLGTSGVTDTQYF
TGTGCCAGCAGCTTAGGGACTAGCGGGGTCACAGATACGCAGTATTTT
>TRBJ2-2|few|-|TRBV5-1
CASSLAALTPGTGELFF
TGCGCCAGCAGCTTGGCCGCGCTCACCCCTGGCACCGGGGAGCTGTTTTTT
>TRBJ1-6|many|-|TRBV5-1
CASSLNSWLSRDSPLHF
TGCGCCAGCAGCTTGAATTCATGGCTCTCGAGGGATTCACCCCTCCACTTT
>TRBJ2-1|few|-|TRBV4-3
CASSQYWTVSISNEQFF
TGCGCCAGCAGCCAGTATTGGACAGTCTCCATATCCAATGAGCAGTTCTTC
>TRBJ1-6|few|-|TRBV5-1
CASSLSSNSPLHF
TGCGCCAGCAGCTTGTCCAGTAATTCACCCCTCCACTTT
>TRBJ1-1|many|-|TRBV29-1
CSVVTVAEAFF
TGCAGCGTTGTAACAGTGGCTGAAGCTTTCTTT
>TRBJ1-4|few|-|TRBV12-3/TRBV12-4
CASRLEGRREKLFF
TGTGCCAGCAGACTAGAGGGCCGTAGGGAAAAACTGTTTTTT
>TRBJ1-2|-|-|TRBV29-1
CSVDDGMGGYTF
TGCAGCGTTGACGACGGAATGGGTGGCTACACCTTC
>TRBJ2-1|many|-|TRBV6-5
CASQVQGSRNEQFF
TGTGCCAGCCAAGTCCAGGGATCCCGCAATGAGCAGTTCTTC
>TRBJ1-4|few|-|TRBV6-5
CASSYSGGGVKLFF
TGTGCCAGCAGTTACTCGGGGGGGGGCGTAAAACTGTTTTTT
>TRBJ2-2|many|-|TRBV12-3/TRBV12-4
CASSPQLTGELFF
TGTGCCAGCAGTCCCCAACTCACCGGGGAGCTGTTTTTT
>TRBJ2-1|-|TRBD1|TRBV11-2
CASSYTDRVPYNEQFF
TGTGCCAGCAGCTATACGGACAGGGTACCCTACAATGAGCAGTTCTTC
>TRBJ2-7|many|-|TRBV20-1
CSVLGGYEQYF
TGCAGTGTTCTGGGGGGCTACGAGCAGTACTTC
>TRBJ2-2|-|-|TRBV6-5
CASSGVSGELFF
TGTGCCAGCAGTGGGGTTTCCGGGGAGCTGTTTTTT
>TRBJ2-3|many|-|TRBV29-1
CSVCFLHTDTQYF
TGCAGCGTCTGCTTCTTACACACAGATACGCAGTATTTT
>TRBJ1-1|few|-|TRBV9
CASKRSLDSEAFF
TGTGCCAGCAAACGTTCTTTGGACAGTGAAGCTTTCTTT
>TRBJ2-7|few|-|TRBV18
CASSPLGAGSSYEQYF
TGTGCCAGCTCACCGCTCGGGGCGGGAAGCTCCTACGAGCAGTACTTC
>TRBJ1-5|few|-|TRBV4-1
CASSQMILPNQPQHF
TGCGCCAGCAGCCAGATGATCCTACCCAATCAGCCCCAGCATTTT
>TRBJ1-5|-|-|TRBV5-4
CASSLVGSNQPQHF
TGTGCCAGCAGCTTGGTCGGTAGCAATCAGCCCCAGCATTTT
>TRBJ2-7|-|-|TRBV7-9
CASSTPGYDYEQYF
TGTGCCAGCAGCACCCCGGGATACGACTACGAGCAGTACTTC
>TRBJ2-5|-|TRBD2|TRBV6-2/TRBV6-3
CASSYAGAGEQETQYF
TGTGCCAGCTCATATGCTGGGGCGGGGGAGCAAGAGACCCAGTACTTC
>TRBJ2-5|few|-|TRBV11-2
CASSLVGSRRETQYF
TGTGCCAGCAGCTTAGTTGGTAGCAGGAGAGAGACCCAGTACTTC
>TRBJ2-1|many|TRBD1|TRBV5-1
CASSWTGQGQENEQFF
TGCGCCAGCAGCTGGACGGGACAGGGGCAGGAAAATGAGCAGTTCTTC
>TRBJ1-6|few|-|TRBV4-3
CASSQVTERNSPLHF
TGCGCCAGCAGCCAGGTGACAGAGCGGAATTCACCCCTCCACTTT
>TRBJ2-1|-|TRBD1|TRBV18
CASSPPRQGVDEQFF
TGTGCCAGCTCACCTCCGCGACAGGGGGTCGATGAGCAGTTCTTC
>TRBJ2-1|many|TRBD2|TRBV27
CASSLSGGGANEQFF
TGTGCCAGCAGTTTATCGGGCGGGGGGGCTAATGAGCAGTTCTTC
>TRBJ2-3|few|-|TRBV28
CASSFLQGTDTQYF
TGTGCCAGCAGTTTTTTACAGGGAACAGATACGCAGTATTTT
>TRBJ1-2|many|-|TRBV10-3
CAISAEGGYTF
TGTGCCATCAGTGCGGAAGGGGGCTACACCTTC
>TRBJ1-1|few|TRBD1|TRBV5-1
CASSLALTGAATEAFF
TGCGCCAGCAGCTTGGCACTGACAGGGGCAGCCACTGAAGCTTTCTTT
>TRBJ1-1|few|-|TRBV6-6
CASTKAGSEAFF
TGTGCCAGCACTAAGGCTGGGTCTGAAGCTTTCTTT